This entry concerns a single T cell receptor (beta chain). Antigen specificity is unknown. Per germline, CDR1 SGHRS and CDR2 YFSETQ. Trimming took off 1 base at V and 8 bases at J, with 15 bases between the two ends. This CDR3 comprises 14 residues. TCRdb's copy holds only in-frame clones and misses some; the assay was immunoSEQ multiplex PCR. The table has about 710,000 clones, 55% to 85% seen once. These data are taken from a study of shared clonotypes between healthy human individuals. Whole-study context: With ages of 18 to 49, the donors were two women and a few men.

Findings and caveats of the study: Some clonotypes were shared by all four sorted-subset donors, while others were not shared. The non-shared ones had lower generation probabilities than the shared ones. Between a few donors, naive CD4 clonotypes were shared at a level of around 4.9%. It was the few donors that limited the genetic and exposure-history diversity represented.

What was sequenced was memory CD4+ T cells sorted from blood. Regarding subset: CD45RA-negative fraction. The sequence was obtained from a woman in her 30s in good health. The V gene is TRBV5-1, the J gene TRBJ1-2; D is undetermined. This CDR3 reads CASSLIGGPEGYTF. The CDR3 DNA is TGCGCCAGCAGCTTGATCGGAGGGCCGGAGGGCTACACCTTC.